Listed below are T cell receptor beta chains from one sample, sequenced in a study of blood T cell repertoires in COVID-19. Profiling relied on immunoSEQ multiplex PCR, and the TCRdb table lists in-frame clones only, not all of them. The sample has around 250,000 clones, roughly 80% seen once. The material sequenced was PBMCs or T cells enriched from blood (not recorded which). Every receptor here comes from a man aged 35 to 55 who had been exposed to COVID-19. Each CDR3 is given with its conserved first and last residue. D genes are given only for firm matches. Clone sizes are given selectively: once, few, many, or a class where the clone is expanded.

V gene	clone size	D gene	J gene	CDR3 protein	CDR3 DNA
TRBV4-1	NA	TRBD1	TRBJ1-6	CASSPADRDSAPLHF	TGCGCCAGCAGCCCGGCCGACAGGGATTCCGCACCCCTCCACTTT
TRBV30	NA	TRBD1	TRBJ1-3	CAWGWALGQLSSGNTIYF	TGTGCCTGGGGTTGGGCACTGGGACAGCTTAGCTCTGGAAACACCATATATTTT
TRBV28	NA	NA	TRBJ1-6	CASSLASSYNSPLHF	TGTGCCAGCAGTTTAGCGAGCTCCTATAATTCACCCCTCCACTTT
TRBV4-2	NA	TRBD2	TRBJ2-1	CASSQETTPGGVF	TGTGCCAGCAGCCAAGAAACCACACCGGGGGGGGTCTTC
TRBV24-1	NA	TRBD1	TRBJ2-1	CATSGGGGPRYNEQFF	TGTGCCACCAGTGGAGGGGGCGGACCCCGGTACAATGAGCAGTTCTTC
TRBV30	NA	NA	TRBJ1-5	CAWDEQGNGQPQHF	TGTGCCTGGGACGAGCAGGGGAACGGTCAGCCCCAGCATTTT
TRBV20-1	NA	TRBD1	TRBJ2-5	CSASRQGGETQYF	TGCAGTGCTAGTAGACAGGGGGGAGAGACCCAGTACTTC
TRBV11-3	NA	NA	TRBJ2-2	CASSTPNFRELFF	TGTGCCAGCAGCACTCCAAATTTCAGGGAGCTGTTTTTT
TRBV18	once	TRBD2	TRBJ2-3	CASSSLGLAGDTQYF	TGTGCCAGCTCATCCCTTGGACTAGCGGGAGATACGCAGTATTTT
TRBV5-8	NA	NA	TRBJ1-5	CASSTGRGGNQPQHF	TGTGCCAGCAGCACGGGGAGGGGGGGGAATCAGCCCCAGCATTTT
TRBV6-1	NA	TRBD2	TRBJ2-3	CASSGALGSGRPLSDTQYF	TGTGCCAGCAGTGGCGCCTTGGGAAGCGGGAGGCCACTTTCAGATACGCAGTATTTT
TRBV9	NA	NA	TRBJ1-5	CASSPPEGPQHF	TGTGCCAGCAGCCCGCCAGAGGGGCCCCAGCATTTT
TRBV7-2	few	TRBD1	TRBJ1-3	CASSSQGVRSSGNTIYF	TGTGCCAGCAGCTCCCAGGGGGTCCGGAGCTCTGGAAACACCATATATTTT
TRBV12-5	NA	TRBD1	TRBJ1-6	CAGSQGAGSPLHF	TGTGCTGGCTCGCAGGGGGCCGGGTCACCCCTCCACTTT
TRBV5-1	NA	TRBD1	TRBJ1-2	CASSWTGTDYGYTF	TGCGCCAGCAGCTGGACCGGGACAGACTATGGCTACACCTTC
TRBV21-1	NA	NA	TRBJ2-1	CASTRYFGEQFF	TGTGCCAGCACTCGATATTTCGGTGAGCAGTTCTTC
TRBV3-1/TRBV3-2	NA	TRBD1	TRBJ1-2	CASSHPSGTGGYNYGYTF	TGTGCCAGCAGCCATCCGTCTGGGACAGGGGGTTATAACTATGGCTACACCTTC
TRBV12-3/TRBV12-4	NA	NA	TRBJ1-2	CASKYGGYGYTF	TGTGCCAGCAAATACGGGGGCTATGGCTACACCTTC
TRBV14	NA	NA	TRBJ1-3	CASSRETHLGTIYF	TGTGCCAGCAGCCGAGAGACACATCTGGGCACCATATATTTT
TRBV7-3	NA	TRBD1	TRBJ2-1	CASSSPASGGWEQFF	TGTGCCAGCAGTTCACCCGCATCAGGGGGCTGGGAGCAGTTCTTC
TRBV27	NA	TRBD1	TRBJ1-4	CASSSDRGGREKLFF	TGTGCCAGCAGTTCGGACAGGGGCGGACGGGAAAAACTGTTTTTT
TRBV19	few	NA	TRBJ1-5	CASSITWRKNQPQHF	TGTGCCAGTAGTATAACCTGGCGGAAAAATCAGCCCCAGCATTTT
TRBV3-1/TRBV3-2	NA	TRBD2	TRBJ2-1	CASSQVPFASGINEQFF	TGTGCCAGCAGCCAAGTCCCCTTCGCTAGCGGGATTAATGAGCAGTTCTTC
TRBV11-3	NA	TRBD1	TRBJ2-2	CASSLEVLLGQGGNTGELFF	TGTGCCAGCAGCTTAGAAGTGTTGCTGGGACAGGGAGGAAACACCGGGGAGCTGTTTTTT
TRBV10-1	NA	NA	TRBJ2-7	CASSRDMSSYEQYF	TGCGCCAGCAGTAGGGACATGAGCTCCTACGAGCAGTACTTC
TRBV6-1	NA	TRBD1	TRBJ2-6	CASSDGDTGTGWSGANVLTF	TGTGCCAGCAGTGATGGAGACACCGGGACAGGGTGGAGTGGGGCCAACGTCCTGACTTTC
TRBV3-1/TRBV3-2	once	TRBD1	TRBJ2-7	CATGTGGYEQYF	TGTGCCACCGGGACAGGGGGGTACGAGCAGTACTTC
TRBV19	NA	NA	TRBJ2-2	CASSRRLNTGELFF	TGTGCCAGTAGTCGCCGACTGAACACCGGGGAGCTGTTTTTT